Given below is one T cell receptor beta chain in context. Its antigen is currently unknown. Sample time point: cycle 4 day 1 (C4D1), after five to seven weeks of nivolumab. With no exception, relapse followed autologous stem cell transplantation in all patients, and brentuximab vedotin exposure varied. Magnetic negative selection of thawed PBMCs was the method by which CD4+ T cells were purified. This sample stems from a study of PD-1 blockade in classical Hodgkin lymphoma. The overall study: Patients got intravenous nivolumab 3 mg/kg every 2 weeks. Regarding the study as a whole: Patients who began taking nivolumab under 1 year after ASCT were left out. Complete responders started with a diversity level that resembled newly diagnosed patients at baseline.

The assay was immunoSEQ multiplex PCR, and TCRdb's table has in-frame clones only and misses some. This table holds about 17,000 clones, over 70% found once. This TCR came from a human donor with classical Hodgkin lymphoma. The specimen was CD4+ T cells from blood, collected before the fourth cycle of nivolumab.

DNA of the CDR3: TGCGCCAGCAGCGTCCAGGGACAGGGCTACAATGAGCAGTTCTTC. This gives the protein CASSVQGQGYNEQFF. The rearrangement uses TRBV5-1 and TRBJ2-1; 9 bases are a match to TRBD1. The CDR3 extends over 15 amino acids. Germline V gene lookup returns CDR1 SGHRS and CDR2 YFSETQ. V gave up 4 bases and J gave up 3 bases; unmatched junction bases: 5.